This T cell receptor (beta chain) was obtained from a study of response to subunit inactivated influenza vaccine. TCRdb reprocessed the RT-PCR reads via MiXCR and lists one record per CDR3 protein. Of hundreds of thousands of distinct CDR3 sequences in the sample, roughly 10% were seen once. Germline-derived CDR1 and CDR2 are DFQATT and SNEGSKA (reference sequence). CDR3 length: 14 residues. J was trimmed by 2 bases and V by 2 bases; bases with no gene match: 3. The same specimen was also included in a second study, on T cells expressing NK-cell markers. From that study: The authors generated TCR beta cDNA through 5'RACE template switching with UMIs.

This clonotype was sampled from a man aged 45-65 years who received an inactivated influenza vaccine. The chain combines TRBV20-1 with TRBJ2-3; 8 bases align to TRBD2. Sequenced material: PBMCs from blood, taken on the day of vaccination. This CDR3 is CSARSGGFTDTQYF. Written as DNA, the CDR3 is TGCAGTGCTAGAAGCGGGGGTTTCACAGATACGCAGTATTTT.